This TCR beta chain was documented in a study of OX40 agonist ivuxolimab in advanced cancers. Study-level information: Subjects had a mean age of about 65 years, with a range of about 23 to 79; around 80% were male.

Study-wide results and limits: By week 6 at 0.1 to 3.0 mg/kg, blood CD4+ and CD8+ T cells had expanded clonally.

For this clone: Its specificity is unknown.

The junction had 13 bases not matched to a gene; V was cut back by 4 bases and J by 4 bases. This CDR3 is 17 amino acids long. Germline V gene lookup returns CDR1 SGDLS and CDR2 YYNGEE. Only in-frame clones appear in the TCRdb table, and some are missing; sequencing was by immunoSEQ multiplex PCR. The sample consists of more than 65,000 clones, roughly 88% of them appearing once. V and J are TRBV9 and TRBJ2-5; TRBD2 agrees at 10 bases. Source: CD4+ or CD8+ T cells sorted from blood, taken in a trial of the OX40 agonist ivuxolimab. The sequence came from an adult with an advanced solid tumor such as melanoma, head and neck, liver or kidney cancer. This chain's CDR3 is CASSPQGKRGGSETQYF. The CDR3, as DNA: TGTGCCAGCAGCCCCCAGGGGAAGCGGGGGGGCTCAGAGACCCAGTACTTC.